This is a list of T cell receptor beta chains from one sample in a study of cytomegalovirus exposure and HLA in healthy donors. The protocol was immunoSEQ multiplex PCR, while the TCRdb copy is restricted to in-frame clones and leaves out a portion. In the table there are hundreds of thousands of clones, 86% of which are singletons. Sequences were obtained from PBMCs. The receptors come from a woman aged 18-30 years in good health and CMV-seronegative. Each CDR3 is given with its conserved first and last residue. The D gene is left open where the match is weak. Expanded clones are given a class, and other clones once, few, many or no size at all.

d_call j_call v_call clone_size cdr3_nt cdr3_aa
TRBD1 TRBJ1-5 TRBV18 - TGTGCCAGCTCACTCTCCACAGGGGGAAGCAATCAGCCCCAGCATTTT CASSLSTGGSNQPQHF
- TRBJ1-4 TRBV28 - TGTGCCAGCATTTCTAGGTGGGGGCCGGGCTCGGAAAAACTGTTTTTT CASISRWGPGSEKLFF
TRBD1 TRBJ2-2 TRBV30 - TGTGCCTGGAGTGGAGGACAGGGACTTGCCGGGGAGCTGTTTTTT CAWSGGQGLAGELFF
TRBD1 TRBJ2-7 TRBV6-1 - TGTGCCAGCAGTGAGAGACAGGGGGCCCTCCAGACCTACGAGCAGTACTTC CASSERQGALQTYEQYF
TRBD1 TRBJ2-7 TRBV19 - TGTGCCAGTAGTATAGGCCCCGGGACAGGAGCCTACGAGCAGTACTTC CASSIGPGTGAYEQYF
TRBD2 TRBJ2-1 TRBV9 - TGTGCCAGCAGCTCCAGACTAGCGCATGAGCAGTTCTTC CASSSRLAHEQFF
TRBD1 TRBJ2-2 TRBV7-9 - TGTGCCAGCAGCTCGACGCGTAGACAGGGGGCAGGCGACACCGGGGAGCTGTTTTTT CASSSTRRQGAGDTGELFF
TRBD1 TRBJ1-5 TRBV5-4 once TGTGCCAGCAGCAGCAATTACCGGGACAGGGGACTCTATAGCAATCAGCCCCAGCATTTT CASSSNYRDRGLYSNQPQHF
- TRBJ1-1 TRBV5-8 - TGTGCCAGCAGCCTAAGTAACTGGAACACTGAAGCTTTCTTT CASSLSNWNTEAFF
TRBD1 TRBJ2-1 TRBV5-1 - TGCGCCAGCAGCTCCAGGGGGCCCACCCCTAGAAATGAGCAGTTCTTC CASSSRGPTPRNEQFF
- TRBJ2-1 TRBV1 - TGCACCAGCAACCCGAAAGCCAAACAGGGGGGAAACTACTACAATGAGCAGTTCTTC CTSNPKAKQGGNYYNEQFF
TRBD2 TRBJ2-1 TRBV27 - TGTGCCAGCAGTTTATTAGTTCTAGCGGGAATAAAAAATGAGCAGTTCTTC CASSLLVLAGIKNEQFF
- TRBJ1-1 TRBV13 once TGTGCCAGCAGCTTATTCTCCCGGAACACTGAAGCTTTCTTT CASSLFSRNTEAFF
TRBD1 TRBJ1-1 TRBV30 - TGTGCCTGGAGTGTTGGACAGGGGGTCACTGAAGCTTTCTTT CAWSVGQGVTEAFF
TRBD2 TRBJ2-7 TRBV30 - TGTGCCTGGAGTTTGGCGGGGGGTCTCGACGAGCAGTACTTC CAWSLAGGLDEQYF
- TRBJ2-6 TRBV6-1 - TGTGCCAGCAGTACAGGGCCCGGGGCCAACGTCCTGACTTTC CASSTGPGANVLTF
- TRBJ2-5 TRBV7-9 - TGTGCCAGCCGACAGCAAGAGACCCAGTACTTC CASRQQETQYF
- TRBJ2-3 TRBV15 - TGTGCCACCAGCTCCCCACTAGCCCCCCGCACAGATACGCAGTATTTT CATSSPLAPRTDTQYF
- TRBJ2-2 TRBV10-1 - TGCGCCTCCAGCCCAACAGATAACACCGGGGAGCTGTTTTTT CASSPTDNTGELFF
- TRBJ2-7 TRBV10-1 - TGCGCCAGCAGTGGGGGCAAGGTCCCCTACGAGCAGTACTTC CASSGGKVPYEQYF
- TRBJ1-1 TRBV19 - TGTGCCAGTCGGACAGCCCGAACTGAAGCTTTCTTT CASRTARTEAFF
- TRBJ2-7 TRBV5-5 - TGTGCCAGCAGCTTGGGAGGTAGGGGGTCCTACGAGCAGTACTTC CASSLGGRGSYEQYF
TRBD1 TRBJ2-7 TRBV7-9 - TGTGCCAGCAGCTCGGGACAGGGCCACGAGCAGTACTTC CASSSGQGHEQYF
- TRBJ1-4 TRBV7-8 - TGTGCCAGCAGCTATGGCAATGAAAAACTGTTTTTT CASSYGNEKLFF
- TRBJ2-2 TRBV6-5 - TGTGCCAGCTCCTTGGTGATGAAAGCGGAGCTGTTTTTT CASSLVMKAELFF
TRBD1 TRBJ1-6 TRBV28 - TGTGCCAGCAGTCGAAGGGGACAGGCATATAATTCACCCCTCCACTTT CASSRRGQAYNSPLHF
TRBD1 TRBJ1-2 TRBV28 - TGTGCCAGCAGTTCGACAGGGCACTATGGCTACACCTTC CASSSTGHYGYTF
TRBD2 TRBJ2-7 TRBV18 - TGTGCCAGCTCACCAAAGCTACCCGGACTAGCGGTTCGGGAGCAGTACTTC CASSPKLPGLAVREQYF
TRBD1 TRBJ2-7 TRBV11-2 - TGTGCCAGCAGCTTAGCGGGGCAGGGGGCCTACGAGCAGTACTTC CASSLAGQGAYEQYF
- TRBJ2-2 TRBV4-2 - TGTGCCAGCAGCCCAAGTCCGGGGACGAACACCGGGGAGCTGTTTTTT CASSPSPGTNTGELFF
- TRBJ2-2 TRBV10-2 - TGCGCCAGCAGTCAGAACCTCGGGGAGCTGTTTTTT CASSQNLGELFF
- TRBJ2-1 TRBV11-2 - TGTGCCAGCAGCTTAGGGCTTAACAATGAGCAGTTCTTC CASSLGLNNEQFF
- TRBJ2-7 TRBV2 - TGTGCCAGCAGTCCCAGGGCTAGCGTCACAAGGAGTCCCTACGAGCAGTACTTC CASSPRASVTRSPYEQYF
TRBD2 TRBJ2-1 TRBV19 - TGTGCCAGTTCCCTGGACAGGGAAACTAGCGGGAGTAGAAATGAGCAGTTCTTC CASSLDRETSGSRNEQFF
TRBD2 TRBJ2-7 TRBV2 - TGTGCCAGTATCCTCGGGGGGGACTCCTACGAGCAGTACTTC CASILGGDSYEQYF
TRBD2 TRBJ2-3 TRBV7-2 - TGTGCCAGCAGCGCCCTGGGTGCGGGAGGCACAGATACGCAGTATTTT CASSALGAGGTDTQYF
TRBD1 TRBJ2-7 TRBV7-6 few TGTGCCAGCAGCCTAGGGACAGGCTCCTACGAGCAGTACTTC CASSLGTGSYEQYF
TRBD1 TRBJ2-7 TRBV29-1 once TGCAGCGTTCGGGACAGGACCTACGAGCAGTACTTC CSVRDRTYEQYF
- TRBJ1-6 TRBV5-1 - TGCGCCAGCAGCTTGGGCCTGAGCTCCTATAATTCACCCCTCCACTTT CASSLGLSSYNSPLHF
TRBD2 TRBJ2-1 TRBV13 - TGTGCCAGCAGCTCCTGGACTAGCGGGAGTGTCTACAATGAGCAGTTCTTC CASSSWTSGSVYNEQFF
TRBD1 TRBJ1-1 TRBV28 - TGTGCCAGCAGGCCCGGACAGGGATACACTGAAGCTTTCTTT CASRPGQGYTEAFF
TRBD2 TRBJ2-7 TRBV4-2 - TGTGCCAGCAGCCAAGCCGGACTAGAAGACGAGCAGTACTTC CASSQAGLEDEQYF
- TRBJ1-1 TRBV2 - TGTGCCAGCAGGGTCCCGGACCGACTACCGAACACTGAAGCTTTCTTT CASRVPDRLPNTEAFF
TRBD1 TRBJ1-4 TRBV30 once TGTGCCTGGAAGCCAGGGGGCCTTAGTGCTAATGAAAAACTGTTTTTT CAWKPGGLSANEKLFF
- TRBJ2-3 TRBV2 - TGTGCCAAATCCACAGGGATTAGCACAGATACGCAGTATTTT CAKSTGISTDTQYF
TRBD1 TRBJ1-5 TRBV28 - TGTGCCAGCAACAGGGGGTGGGATCAGCCCCAGCATTTT CASNRGWDQPQHF
- TRBJ2-1 TRBV15 - TGTGCCACCAGCAGAGATCAGGGGAACAATGAGCAGTTCTTC CATSRDQGNNEQFF
- TRBJ2-1 TRBV6-5 - TGTGCCAGCAGTTCCGACAGGACCCTCAACAATGAGCAGTTCTTC CASSSDRTLNNEQFF
TRBD1 TRBJ2-5 TRBV7-2 - TGTGCCAGCAGCCCAGACAGGGGTGAGACCCAGTACTTC CASSPDRGETQYF
- TRBJ2-2 TRBV7-2 - TGTGCCAGCAGCTTAGTAGGGGGATTCGACACCGGGGAGCTGTTTTTT CASSLVGGFDTGELFF
TRBD1 TRBJ1-6 TRBV7-9 - TGTGCCAGCAGCTATCAGGGGGATTCACCCCTCCACTTT CASSYQGDSPLHF
- TRBJ2-2 TRBV5-1 - TGCGCCAGCAGCTTTTCCGCCGGGGAGCTGTTTTTT CASSFSAGELFF
- TRBJ1-4 TRBV15 - TGTGCCACCAGCAGAGGCGATGCAACTAATGAAAAACTGTTTTTT CATSRGDATNEKLFF
- TRBJ1-4 TRBV2 - TGTGCCAGCAGTGCGGCGGCCGGAATTAATGAAAAACTGTTTTTT CASSAAAGINEKLFF